These T cell receptor beta chains were read from a single sample in a study of cytomegalovirus exposure and HLA in healthy donors. Sequencing was performed with immunoSEQ multiplex PCR; in TCRdb, only in-frame clones are kept and a portion is missing. Here the sample spans about 160,000 clones, around 80% being singletons. Sequencing was carried out using PBMCs. All receptors come from a male donor in good health and CMV-seronegative. Both conserved end residues are part of each CDR3. The D gene is left open where the match is weak. A clone size is listed for some rows: how often the clone was seen (once, few, many), or a class if it is expanded.

size	D	V	J	CDR3	DNA
NA	NA	TRBV30	TRBJ2-1	CAWAPDNEQFF	TGTGCCTGGGCGCCCGACAATGAGCAGTTCTTC
NA	NA	TRBV6-6	TRBJ2-3	CASSYSRGEDTQYF	TGTGCCAGCAGTTACTCCAGGGGGGAAGATACGCAGTATTTT
once	TRBD2	TRBV27	TRBJ2-5	CASSPRLAGHQETQYF	TGTGCCAGCAGTCCCAGACTAGCGGGACACCAAGAGACCCAGTACTTC
NA	NA	TRBV9	TRBJ2-3	CASSVGWFYADTQYF	TGTGCCAGCAGCGTAGGCTGGTTCTACGCAGATACGCAGTATTTT
few	TRBD1	TRBV4-3	TRBJ2-7	CASSSQTGVPYEQYF	TGCGCCAGCAGCTCCCAAACAGGGGTTCCCTACGAGCAGTACTTC
NA	TRBD2	TRBV5-1	TRBJ2-1	CASSLVSGGSNEQFF	TGCGCCAGCAGCTTGGTCAGCGGGGGGAGCAATGAGCAGTTCTTC
NA	NA	TRBV6-1	TRBJ1-6	CASSEAGNSPLHF	TGTGCCAGCAGTGAGGCAGGAAATTCACCCCTCCACTTT
NA	TRBD1	TRBV27	TRBJ2-1	CASSPSSGTGGYHEQFF	TGTGCCAGCAGTCCTTCGTCCGGGACAGGGGGCTACCATGAGCAGTTCTTC
NA	NA	TRBV19	TRBJ1-5	CASTSGNQPQHF	TGTGCCAGTACCTCGGGGAATCAGCCCCAGCATTTT
NA	NA	TRBV11-1	TRBJ2-3	CASSFSGDTQYF	TGTGCCAGCAGCTTCAGCGGAGATACGCAGTATTTT
NA	TRBD1	TRBV10-1	TRBJ2-1	CASSGGQYNEQFF	TGCGCCAGCAGTGGGGGACAGTACAATGAGCAGTTCTTC
NA	NA	TRBV15	TRBJ1-4	CATSPRSRGGEKLFF	TGTGCCACCAGCCCCCGGAGCAGGGGTGGAGAAAAACTGTTTTTT
NA	NA	TRBV7-9	TRBJ2-1	CASGTPAYNEQFF	TGTGCCAGCGGGACTCCCGCGTACAATGAGCAGTTCTTC
NA	TRBD1	TRBV23-1	TRBJ1-5	CASRLPGQGDQPQHF	TGCGCCAGCAGACTTCCGGGACAGGGCGATCAGCCCCAGCATTTT
NA	TRBD2	TRBV5-1	TRBJ2-5	CASSSLVGAGGETQYF	TGCGCCAGCAGCTCCCTGGTGGGAGCGGGGGGGGAGACCCAGTACTTC
NA	NA	TRBV9	TRBJ2-1	CASRGLGPYNEQFF	TGTGCCAGCAGGGGACTCGGGCCTTACAATGAGCAGTTCTTC
NA	NA	TRBV11-2	TRBJ1-2	CASSLDRNYGYTF	TGTGCCAGCAGCTTAGACAGGAACTATGGCTACACCTTC
NA	NA	TRBV11-3	TRBJ2-7	CASSLSPGPTYEQYF	TGTGCCAGCAGCTTAAGTCCAGGGCCAACCTACGAGCAGTACTTC
NA	TRBD1	TRBV7-9	TRBJ1-5	CASSLDTGGNQPQHF	TGTGCCAGCAGCTTAGATACAGGGGGCAATCAGCCCCAGCATTTT
NA	NA	TRBV28	TRBJ1-2	CASRIQGSGYTF	TGTGCCAGCAGGATCCAGGGGAGCGGCTACACCTTC
NA	TRBD1	TRBV5-6	TRBJ1-5	CASSLQGAVQPQHF	TGTGCCAGCAGCTTACAGGGGGCTGTTCAACCCCAGCATTTT
once	NA	TRBV20-1	TRBJ2-7	CSAPRTYEQYF	TGCAGTGCCCCCAGAACCTACGAGCAGTACTTC
once	TRBD1	TRBV4-1	TRBJ2-7	CASSPRQGLYEQYF	TGCGCCAGCAGCCCCAGACAGGGTCTCTACGAGCAGTACTTC
NA	TRBD1	TRBV6-6	TRBJ2-4	CASSRQGENIQYF	TGTGCCAGCAGCCGACAGGGGGAAAACATTCAGTACTTC
once	NA	TRBV7-3	TRBJ2-1	CASSPRGGVGYNEQFF	TGTGCCAGCAGCCCGAGAGGGGGAGTTGGGTACAATGAGCAGTTCTTC
NA	NA	TRBV7-7	TRBJ2-3	CASSRGAGGTDTQYF	TGTGCCAGCAGCCGGGGGGCGGGAGGCACAGATACGCAGTATTTT
NA	NA	TRBV27	TRBJ1-5	CASSLRGGDQPQHF	TGTGCCAGCAGTTTGCGGGGTGGGGATCAGCCCCAGCATTTT
NA	TRBD2	TRBV6-4	TRBJ2-1	CASSDLAGGTYNEQFF	TGTGCCAGCAGTGATTTAGCGGGAGGTACCTACAATGAGCAGTTCTTC
once	NA	TRBV6-6	TRBJ2-7	CASSPNRVEEQYF	TGTGCCAGCAGCCCCAACAGGGTCGAAGAGCAGTACTTC
NA	TRBD2	TRBV18	TRBJ2-1	CASSPFAGVYNEQFF	TGTGCCAGCTCACCATTTGCGGGGGTCTACAATGAGCAGTTCTTC
NA	TRBD2	TRBV11-2	TRBJ2-1	CASSSPRTSGFNEQFF	TGTGCCAGCAGCTCCCCCAGGACTAGCGGCTTCAATGAGCAGTTCTTC
NA	NA	TRBV6-5	TRBJ2-5	CASSKIAGRETQYF	TGTGCCAGCAGTAAAATAGCAGGGCGAGAGACCCAGTACTTC
NA	TRBD1	TRBV19	TRBJ1-2	CASTWGQPNGYTF	TGTGCCAGTACCTGGGGACAGCCTAATGGCTACACCTTC
NA	NA	TRBV5-4	TRBJ2-7	CASSLPGQGTYEQYF	TGTGCCAGCAGCTTACCGGGACAAGGAACCTACGAGCAGTACTTC
NA	TRBD1	TRBV5-1	TRBJ1-4	CASSLGTGRNEKLFF	TGCGCCAGCAGCTTGGGGACAGGGCGGAATGAAAAACTGTTTTTT
NA	TRBD1	TRBV13	TRBJ2-1	CASSPGPGTGRNEQFF	TGTGCCAGCAGTCCGGGACCCGGGACAGGGCGGAATGAGCAGTTCTTC
NA	TRBD1	TRBV6-1	TRBJ1-6	CASSEAGTGRSPLHF	TGTGCCAGCAGTGAAGCTGGGACAGGGCGGTCACCCCTCCACTTT
NA	NA	TRBV18	TRBJ1-1	CASSPGRPLTEAFF	TGTGCCAGCTCACCTGGCAGACCACTAACTGAAGCTTTCTTT
NA	TRBD2	TRBV7-2	TRBJ2-7	CASSPTGGAGYEQYF	TGTGCCAGCAGCCCGACGGGAGGGGCAGGGTACGAGCAGTACTTC
NA	NA	TRBV28	TRBJ1-5	CASSFPGNQPQHF	TGTGCCAGCAGTTTCCCGGGCAATCAGCCCCAGCATTTT
NA	TRBD1	TRBV28	TRBJ1-1	CASSFGMGTGFFDPEAFF	TGTGCCAGCAGTTTTGGGATGGGGACAGGGTTTTTTGACCCTGAAGCTTTCTTT
NA	TRBD2	TRBV5-1	TRBJ2-3	CASSFGLAGGGGDTQYF	TGCGCCAGCAGCTTCGGACTAGCGGGAGGTGGGGGAGATACGCAGTATTTT
few	NA	TRBV7-2	TRBJ2-1	CASSPPGQIIF	TGTGCCAGCAGCCCGCCGGGACAAATCATCTTC
NA	NA	TRBV7-3	TRBJ1-6	CASSLLGRGNNSPLHF	TGTGCCAGCAGCTTACTGGGGAGAGGGAATAATTCACCCCTCCACTTT
NA	NA	TRBV29-1	TRBJ1-2	CSVDATSDYGYTF	TGCAGCGTTGATGCGACTTCTGACTATGGCTACACCTTC
few	TRBD2	TRBV14	TRBJ2-5	CASSQGGLGVGETQYF	TGTGCCAGCAGCCAAGGAGGACTAGGAGTTGGGGAGACCCAGTACTTC
NA	TRBD2	TRBV4-1	TRBJ2-2	CASSQVSGGAVGELFF	TGCGCCAGCAGCCAAGTAAGCGGGGGGGCCGTCGGGGAGCTGTTTTTT